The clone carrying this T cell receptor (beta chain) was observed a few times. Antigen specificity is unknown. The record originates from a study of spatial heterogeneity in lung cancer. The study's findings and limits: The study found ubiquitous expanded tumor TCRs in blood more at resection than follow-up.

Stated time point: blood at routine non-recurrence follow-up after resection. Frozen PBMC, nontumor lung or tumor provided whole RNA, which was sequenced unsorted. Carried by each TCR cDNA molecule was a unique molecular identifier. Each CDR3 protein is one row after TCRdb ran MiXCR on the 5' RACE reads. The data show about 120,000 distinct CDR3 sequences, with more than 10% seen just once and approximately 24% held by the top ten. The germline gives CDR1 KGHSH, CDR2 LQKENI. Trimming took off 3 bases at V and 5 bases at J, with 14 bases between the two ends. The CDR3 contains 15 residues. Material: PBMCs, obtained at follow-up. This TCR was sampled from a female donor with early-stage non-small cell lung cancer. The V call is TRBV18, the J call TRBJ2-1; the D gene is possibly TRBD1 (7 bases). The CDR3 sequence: CASSPWRDSHNEQFF. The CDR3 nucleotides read TGTGCCAGCTCACCGTGGCGGGACAGCCACAATGAGCAGTTCTTC.